This T cell receptor beta chain was recorded in a study of blood T cell repertoires in COVID-19. Allocation to cohorts depended on clinical history reported by the participants. In the original workflow: Estimated nucleated cell counts came from reference gene primer amplification. Assay: immunoSEQ multiplex PCR; the TCRdb copy retains only in-frame clones and omits some. The V and J calls and the clone size are those of that table, but D and trimming were determined from the DNA. In the table there are fewer than 500,000 clones, roughly 88% of which are singletons. The sequencing input was PBMCs or T cells enriched from blood (not recorded which). The TCR originated in a woman aged 25 to 39 with acute COVID-19.

This chain's CDR3 is CASRGKRGQGAIRNTEAFF. CDR3 nucleotide sequence: TGCGCCAGCAGGGGAAAACGTGGACAGGGGGCGATTAGGAACACTGAAGCTTTCTTT. V is TRBV10-1 and J is TRBJ1-1; 11 nucleotides match TRBD1. The CDR3 runs to 19 residues. CDR1 and CDR2 from the germline V gene are WNHNN and SYGVQD (reference sequence). V lost 6 bases, J lost 1 base, and 16 bases stayed unmatched.